This entry is about one TCR beta chain. What it recognizes is unknown. Constant-segment primers and 5'RACE yielded cDNA libraries for TCR alpha and TCR beta, each carrying sample barcodes and UMIs. TCRdb re-derived calls from the 5' RACE reads in MiXCR, one entry per CDR3 protein. This table holds about 320,000 distinct CDR3 sequences, over 11% found once. Germline loops: CDR1 SGHTA, CDR2 FQGTGA. CDR3 length: 13 residues. Trimming stripped 3 bases from V and 6 bases from J, with 10 bases between. This entry comes from a study of T-cell memory formation after mild COVID-19. Background on the study: Largely, the TCR clusters proved donor specific. Study conclusions and caveats: A subset of responding clones appeared in pre-infection memory, suggesting cross-reactive memory joined. A second wave expanding day 15 to 37 was CD4+-biased; contracting clones were balanced.

The receptor comes from a man younger than 35 who had mild COVID-19 (a few samples of this study predate the infection). Cell type and time point are not known. The chain couples TRBV7-3 to TRBJ2-3; D is perhaps TRBD1 (5 bases). Sample: PBMCs or a T cell subset sorted from them (not recorded which). The CDR3 protein is CASSFAGLDTQYF. The CDR3 DNA reads TGTGCCAGCAGCTTTGCAGGGCTGGATACGCAGTATTTT.